This T cell receptor beta chain was sequenced for a study of CD8 T cells in ankylosing spondylitis. TCRdb re-analysed the 5' RACE reads in MiXCR, keeping a single row per CDR3 protein. The sample yields a few hundred thousand distinct CDR3 sequences, over 9.5% seen once. The CDR3 runs to 12 residues. Trimming removed 4 bases from V and 6 bases from J; junction bases left unmatched: 5. CDR1 and CDR2 (germline): DFQATT, SNEGSKA (reference sequence). Study conclusions and caveats: Ankylosing spondylitis blood appeared to carry a characteristic TCR beta motif of eight or nine highly homologous variants.

A word on this clonotype: Antigen: not known.

The sequenced sample consisted of blood, either unsorted or a sorted T cell fraction (not recorded which). This receptor was taken from a male donor with ankylosing spondylitis or in good health (not recorded which). The chain joins TRBV20-1 to TRBJ1-2; 7 bases are a match to TRBD1. As DNA, the CDR3 is TGCAGTGCTACGACAGGGATCGATGGCTACACCTTC. It yields the protein CSATTGIDGYTF.